The T cell receptor (beta chain) under discussion was sequenced for a study of blood T cell repertoires in COVID-19. About the study: Material from acute and convalescent COVID-19 was sourced from the United States, Italy and Spain.

Ages ranged from roughly 18 to 100 years, with residence in some 25 US areas. In the original workflow: Estimated nucleated cell counts came from reference gene primer amplification. Produced via immunoSEQ multiplex PCR; TCRdb's table is partial and in-frame only. V and J calls and clone size come straight from that table; D and trimming were deduced from the DNA. This sample has a few hundred thousand clones; about 90% occur once, and the top ten carry less than 6%. Deletions cut 3 bases from V and 5 bases from J, with 11 bases between. CDR3 length: 14 residues. Germline values: CDR1 SGDLS, CDR2 YYNGEE.

Sequenced input: PBMCs or T cells enriched from blood (not recorded which). The sequence derives from a woman in her thirties who had recovered from COVID-19. The V call is TRBV9, the J call TRBJ2-2, with D possibly being TRBD1 (6 bases). CDR3 residues: CASSALQGTGELFF. The DNA of the CDR3 is TGTGCCAGCAGCGCCCTACAGGGAACCGGGGAGCTGTTTTTT.